The 32 T cell receptor beta chains listed next were all sequenced from one sample in a study of T cells in Graves' hyperthyroidism and ophthalmopathy. Amplification targeted TCR beta CDR3 regions from RNA transcripts. The HTBI primer set served for first-round RT-PCR of the TCR CDR3. TCRdb re-called the multiplex PCR reads through MiXCR, storing one row per CDR3 protein. The sample carries nearly 250,000 distinct CDR3 sequences, 15% to 20% recorded once. The source material was blood. All receptors derive from a woman younger than 30 with Graves' ophthalmopathy.

This clonotype appeared many times. This chain links TRBV6-1 with TRBJ2-1, with 7 nucleotides matching TRBD1. Germline assignment: CDR1 MNHNS and CDR2 SASEGT. This CDR3 is 15 amino acids long. V dropped 7 bases and J dropped 0; count of bases not matched to a gene: 6. The CDR3 DNA is TGTGCCAGCAAACCCAGGGGGAGCTCCTACAATGAGCAGTTCTTC. Encoded protein: CASKPRGSSYNEQFF.

At least ten counts were recorded for this clonotype. The rearrangement uses TRBV28 and TRBJ1-1, with a possible D match to TRBD1 (5 bases). Deletions cut 1 base from V and 4 bases from J, with 13 bases between. In germline, CDR1 is MDHEN, CDR2 SYDVKM. The CDR3 runs 15 residues. The CDR3 sequence is CASSLLRQSGTEAFF. Written as DNA, the CDR3 is TGTGCCAGCAGTTTATTACGACAGTCTGGCACTGAAGCTTTCTTT.

This clonotype has a count of ten or more. In DNA form, the CDR3 reads TGCAGTGCAGGGCTGAGCTCCTACAATGAGCAGTTCTTC. Translated, it gives CSAGLSSYNEQFF. The genes are TRBV20-1 and TRBJ2-1; D unclear. In germline, CDR1 is DFQATT, CDR2 SNEGSKA (reference sequence). This CDR3 is 13 amino acids long. V was clipped by 6 bases and J by 0 bases, with 9 bases between them.

This clonotype has only a few counts. This rearrangement joins TRBV7-8 to TRBJ2-3, with TRBD2 as a possible D gene (7 bases). The CDR3 extends over 15 amino acids. The ends were cut back, 0 bases at V and 4 bases at J, with 11 bases in the middle. Germline values: CDR1 SGHVS, CDR2 FQNEAQ. The CDR3: CASSLAEGGADTQYF. CDR3 coding DNA: TGTGCCAGCAGCTTAGCTGAGGGGGGGGCAGATACGCAGTATTTT.

This clonotype was seen at least ten times. The chain has TRBV7-9 and TRBJ2-3; D remains ambiguous. The germline V gene encodes CDR1 SEHNR and CDR2 FQNEAQ (reference sequence). This CDR3 is built from 12 residues. With 6 bases removed from V and 2 bases from J, the gap between germline ends came to 6 bases. The CDR3 region is CASRDATDTQYF. As DNA, the CDR3 is TGTGCCAGCAGGGACGCCACAGATACGCAGTATTTT.

This clonotype occurred many times. J is TRBJ2-7 and V is TRBV6-1; weak D call: TRBD1 (5 bases). Germline V gene lookup returns CDR1 MNHNS and CDR2 SASEGT. V was shortened by 5 bases and J by 4 bases, with 15 bases between the two germline ends. The CDR3 is 14 residues long. CDR3 sequence: CASSIRDFGYEQYF. The CDR3 nucleotides are TGTGCCAGCAGTATCAGGGATTTCGGATACGAGCAGTACTTC.

This clonotype was seen a few times. This may be a read error: a much more frequent sequence differs by one nucleotide. The chain has TRBV7-9 and TRBJ1-1; D not certain. Germline-derived CDR1 and CDR2 are SEHNR and FQNEAQ (reference sequence). This CDR3 contains 13 residues. CDR3 in DNA: TGTGCCAACAGCTTTGGATTGGTGTCCGAAGCTTTCTTT. Protein product: CANSFGLVSEAFF.

This clonotype was seen at least ten times. The chain recombines TRBV30 with TRBJ2-7; 7 positions agree with TRBD1. The CDR3 covers 13 residues. Germline assignment: CDR1 GTSNPN and CDR2 SVGIG (reference sequence). V trimming: 1 base; J trimming: 6 bases; junction bases outside the gene matches: 6. The CDR3 nucleotides read TGTGCCTGGAGTGAGGCCACAGGGGCCGAGCAGTACTTC. This gives the protein CAWSEATGAEQYF.

The V and J genes are TRBV7-9 and TRBJ2-1; no clear D gene. This CDR3 is 14 amino acids long. V lost 5 bases and J lost 7, with 15 bases in between. The germline gives CDR1 SEHNR, CDR2 FQNEAQ (reference sequence). The CDR3 DNA is TGTGCCAGCAGCCCCTCACTCGACCCGAATGAGCAGTTCTTC. Amino acids: CASSPSLDPNEQFF.

This rearrangement joins TRBV28 to TRBJ2-3; D gene ambiguous. The V and J ends lost 6 bases and 0 bases respectively, with 25 bases between them. This CDR3 contains 19 residues. The germline V gene has CDR1 MDHEN and CDR2 SYDVKM. This CDR3 is CASSQPGQINPASTDTQYF. CDR3 DNA sequence: TGTGCCAGCAGCCAACCGGGCCAAATAAATCCCGCTAGCACAGATACGCAGTATTTT. Complete variable domain (other parts from reference TRBV28 and TRBJ2-3): DVKVTQSSRYLVKRTGEKVFLECVQDMDHENMFWYRQDPGLGLRLIYFSYDVKMKEKGDIPEGYSVSREKKERFSLILESASTNQTSMYLCASSQPGQINPASTDTQYFGPGTRLTVL.

This clonotype was seen ten or more times. The chain uses TRBV28 and TRBJ1-2, with D possibly matching TRBD1 (5 bases). V was shortened by 3 bases and J by 2 bases, with 16 bases between the two germline ends. The CDR3 loop spans 16 amino acids. CDR1 and CDR2 from the germline V gene are MDHEN and SYDVKM. The CDR3 region is CASSFSGLRRNYGYTF. The CDR3 DNA is TGTGCCAGCAGTTTTTCAGGGCTCAGGCGAAACTATGGCTACACCTTC.

In its sample, this clonotype was seen many times. This chain uses TRBV6-2 or TRBV6-3 with TRBJ1-2, with TRBD1 matching over 9 bases. CDR1 is MNHEY and CDR2 is SVGEGT in the germline V gene. The CDR3 has 15 residues. The V gene end was trimmed by 5 bases and the J gene end by 2 bases; junction bases not matched to a gene: 6. This CDR3 is CASSPWDRENYGYTF. CDR3 DNA: TGTGCCAGCAGTCCCTGGGACAGGGAAAACTATGGCTACACCTTC.

This clonotype has a count of ten or more. The chain has TRBV12-3 or TRBV12-4 and TRBJ1-6; D is perhaps TRBD1 (6 bases). The CDR3 length is 14 residues. Trimming left V 1 base short and J 11 bases short, with 12 bases between. CDR3 DNA: TGTGCCAGCAGTTTAGACAGGGAAGAAGCACCCCTCCACTTT. Translating it yields CASSLDREEAPLHF.

The rearrangement links TRBV30 to TRBJ1-5; D is ambiguous. The germline V gene has CDR1 GTSNPN and CDR2 SVGIG (reference sequence). V gave up 2 bases and J gave up 4 bases, with 9 bases separating them. The CDR3 totals 13 residues. The CDR3 loop is CAWSRNGNQPQHF. The CDR3 DNA reads TGTGCCTGGAGTAGGAACGGTAATCAGCCCCAGCATTTT.

This clonotype was seen repeatedly, ten times or more. The V and J genes are TRBV19 and TRBJ1-2; TRBD1 might be the D (6 bases). The CDR3 sequence is 15 residues long. Germline-derived CDR1 and CDR2 are LNHDA and SQIVND (reference sequence). V was shortened by 5 bases and J by 8 bases, with 21 bases between the two germline ends. CDR3 nucleotide sequence: TGTGCCAGTAGTCCCCGTTCGGACAGTCCGCCCGGCTACACCTTC. Translated, it gives CASSPRSDSPPGYTF.

In its sample, this clonotype was seen many times. This chain links TRBV28 with TRBJ1-5; TRBD1 might be the D (5 bases). V lost 5 bases to trimming and J lost 2 bases, with 10 bases between them. The CDR3 extends over 14 amino acids. CDR1 is MDHEN and CDR2 is SYDVKM in the germline V gene. The CDR3, as DNA: TGTGCCAGCAGTCAGGGTTGGGGCAATCAGCCCCAGCATTTT. Amino acid sequence: CASSQGWGNQPQHF.

The chain carries TRBV28 and TRBJ2-2; TRBD2 aligns across 11 bases. The CDR3 is 18 residues long. V lost 2 bases to trimming and J lost 1 base; unmatched junction nucleotides: 6. Per germline, CDR1 MDHEN and CDR2 SYDVKM. DNA for the CDR3: TGTGCCAGCAGTTTACCTCTCACTAGCGGGGGGAACACCGGGGAGCTGTTTTTT. It encodes CASSLPLTSGGNTGELFF. Looking up the rest from reference TRBV28 and TRBJ2-2 gives the full variable domain: DVKVTQSSRYLVKRTGEKVFLECVQDMDHENMFWYRQDPGLGLRLIYFSYDVKMKEKGDIPEGYSVSREKKERFSLILESASTNQTSMYLCASSLPLTSGGNTGELFFGEGSRLTVL.

This clonotype has at least ten counts. The chain joins TRBV7-2 to TRBJ2-5, with 9 bases fitting TRBD2. CDR3 length: 14 amino acids. CDR1 and CDR2 (germline): SGHTA, FQGNSA. Losses at the gene ends were 1 base for V and 4 bases for J; bases not matched to a gene: 1. The CDR3, as DNA: TGTGCCAGCAGCTTAGGACTAGCGGTAGAGACCCAGTACTTC. It translates to CASSLGLAVETQYF.

This clonotype was counted at least ten times. DNA of the CDR3: TGTGCCACCAGTGATGGGCTTCTCAGCGAGCAGTACTTC. Translating it yields CATSDGLLSEQYF. The chain has TRBV24-1 and TRBJ2-7; D uncertain. CDR3 length: 13 amino acids. Germline V gives CDR1 KGHDR, CDR2 SFDVKD. V was cut by 3 bases and J by 6 bases, with 11 bases left in between.

This clonotype appeared many times. The chain uses TRBV12-3 or TRBV12-4 and TRBJ1-1, with a possible D match to TRBD1 (5 bases). The CDR3 has 14 residues. Deletions cut 6 bases from V and 4 bases from J, with 15 bases between. The CDR3 region is CASSPTQRGTEAFF. The CDR3 DNA reads as TGTGCCAGCAGCCCCACACAGAGGGGCACTGAAGCTTTCTTT.

The table lists this clonotype with many counts. The CDR3 loop is CATGRALTDTQYF. In DNA form, the CDR3 reads TGTGCCACCGGGAGAGCCCTCACAGATACGCAGTATTTT. V and J are TRBV15 and TRBJ2-3; D possibly corresponds to TRBD2 (5 bases). The V end lost 8 bases, the J end lost 2 bases, and 11 bases lay between the germline ends. Germline values: CDR1 LNHNV, CDR2 YYDKDF (reference sequence). The CDR3 has 13 amino acids.

This clonotype was seen at least ten times. This chain connects TRBV7-2 to TRBJ2-7; 7 bases line up with TRBD1. V lost 5 bases, J lost 2 bases, and 9 bases stayed unmatched. This CDR3 region has 15 residues. CDR1 and CDR2 (germline): SGHTA, FQGNSA. CDR3 bases: TGTGCCAGCAGCCCAAAGGGGGACAGCACCTACGAGCAGTACTTC. Its translation is CASSPKGDSTYEQYF. Based on the CDR3 plus reference TRBV7-2 and TRBJ2-7, the full variable domain is GAGVSQSPSNKVTEKGKDVELRCDPISGHTALYWYRQSLGQGLEFLIYFQGNSAPDKSGLPSDRFSAERTGGSVSTLTIQRTQQEDSAVYLCASSPKGDSTYEQYFGPGTRLTVT.

There are many counts of this clonotype. DNA of the CDR3: TGTGCCAGCAGTACCGAGCAGGGGGGGAACACTGAAGCTTTCTTT. Translated: CASSTEQGGNTEAFF. The chain combines TRBV6-1 with TRBJ1-1; 7 bases are shared with TRBD1. This CDR3 comprises 15 residues. The V and J ends lost 5 bases and 1 base, in that order; junction bases with no gene match: 7. The germline gives CDR1 MNHNS, CDR2 SASEGT.

The table lists this clonotype with many counts. V usage is TRBV14 and J usage is TRBJ2-5; D not certain. The length of the CDR3 is 15 residues. Germline V gene sequence: CDR1 SGHDN, CDR2 FVKESK. V was clipped by 4 bases and J by 1 base, with 13 bases between them. CDR3 nucleotide sequence: TGTGCCAGCAGCCCCATGGGTGTCGGCCAAGAGACCCAGTACTTC. Encoded protein: CASSPMGVGQETQYF.

J is TRBJ2-1 and V is TRBV29-1; 13 bases match TRBD2. Germline lookup yields CDR1 SQVTM and CDR2 ANQGSEA. This CDR3 contains 17 residues. Germline trimming cut 6 bases from V and 4 bases from J; bases unmatched to any gene: 12. CDR3 DNA sequence: TGCAGCGTCTGTTTGATCGGGACTAGCGGGATGTACAATGAGCAGTTCTTC. This sequence encodes CSVCLIGTSGMYNEQFF.

This clonotype was seen many times. The chain links TRBV6-2 or TRBV6-3 to TRBJ1-6; D is unresolved. The V gene lost 0 bases and the J gene lost 7 bases, with 10 bases spanning the gap. Germline CDR1 MNHEY, CDR2 SVGEGT. The CDR3 is 15 residues long. CDR3 region: CASSYSSPRNSPLHF. CDR3 DNA sequence: TGTGCCAGCAGTTACTCGAGTCCAAGGAATTCACCCCTCCACTTT.

This clonotype occurred many times. The chain couples TRBV6-1 to TRBJ1-5; 8 bases fit TRBD1. Germline CDR1 reads MNHNS; CDR2 reads SASEGT. This CDR3 is built from 15 residues. The V segment lost 4 bases and the J segment 0 bases; nucleotides outside the gene matches: 2. CDR3 in amino acids: CASSGTGNSNQPQHF. CDR3 bases: TGTGCCAGCAGTGGGACAGGGAATAGCAATCAGCCCCAGCATTTT.

This clonotype was detected ten times or more. The chain combines TRBV15 with TRBJ1-6; D ambiguous. Trimming cost V 0 bases and J 7 bases, with 4 bases left between them. This CDR3 is built from 13 residues. Germline V gene lookup returns CDR1 LNHNV and CDR2 YYDKDF (reference sequence). CDR3 sequence: CATSRDGNSPLHF. The CDR3 region has the DNA TGTGCCACCAGCAGAGATGGAAATTCACCCCTCCACTTT.

This clonotype was seen a few times. The CDR3 is CASSQAETGVTGELFF. CDR3 in DNA: TGTGCCAGCAGCCAAGCAGAGACAGGGGTTACCGGGGAGCTGTTTTTT. The rearrangement joins TRBV3-1 to TRBJ2-2; 8 bases fit TRBD1. V was pared by 1 base and J by 5 bases, with 6 bases of the junction left unmatched. This CDR3 has 16 residues. The germline CDR1 and CDR2 sequences are LGHDT and YNNKEL (reference sequence).

This clonotype was detected ten times or more. The chain has TRBV27 and TRBJ2-7; D is uncertain. V lost 2 bases and J 2 bases, leaving 7 bases between the germline ends. Germline CDR1 reads MNHEY; CDR2 reads SMNVEV (reference sequence). The CDR3 has 13 residues. The CDR3 here is CASSLRLTYEQYF. The DNA for the CDR3 is TGTGCCAGCAGTTTACGACTTACCTACGAGCAGTACTTC.

This clonotype was recorded at least ten times. The CDR3 nucleotides are TGTGCCTGGACTAACGACTTTAGCTCCTACAATGAGCAGTTCTTC. Amino acids: CAWTNDFSSYNEQFF. V usage is TRBV30 and J usage is TRBJ2-1; no clear D gene. CDR1 is GTSNPN and CDR2 is SVGIG in the germline V gene (reference sequence). Trimming cost V 4 bases and J 0 bases, with 13 bases left between them. This CDR3 has 15 residues. Looking up the rest from reference TRBV30 and TRBJ2-1 gives the full variable domain: SQTIHQWPATLVQPVGSPLSLECTVEGTSNPNLYWYRQAAGRGLQLLFYSVGIGQISSEVPQNLSASRPQDRQFILSSKKLLLSDSGFYLCAWTNDFSSYNEQFFGPGTRLTVL.

This clonotype was recorded at least ten times. The chain carries TRBV6-5 and TRBJ1-5; D uncertain. V shed 0 bases and J shed 6 bases, with 9 bases lying between them. Germline loops: CDR1 MNHEY, CDR2 SVGAGI. This CDR3 comprises 14 residues. CDR3 in DNA: TGTGCCAGCAGTTACTCGAAGGGTGGTCAGCCCCAGCATTTT. This gives the protein CASSYSKGGQPQHF.